Below, one T cell receptor (beta chain) is given with its context. This sample is part of a study of blood T cell repertoires in COVID-19. Study-wide background: The United States, Italy and Spain supplied acute and convalescent COVID-19 samples. The cDNA or gDNA used as material had been derived from T cells, B-cell-depleted T cells, or PBMCs.

The CDR3 is 14 amino acids. CDR1 is MNHEY and CDR2 is SVGAGI in the germline V gene. Trimming pared 6 bases from V and 4 bases from J, leaving 15 bases between. Authors' processing steps: Amplification with reference gene primers provided the estimates of nucleated cell counts. The protocol was immunoSEQ multiplex PCR, while the TCRdb copy is restricted to in-frame clones and leaves out a portion. V, J and clone size are those of that table, while D and trimming were read from the DNA. The table records over 75,000 clones, roughly 88% of them present only once. The chain joins TRBV6-5 to TRBJ1-1; D not resolved. Material: peripheral blood. The receptor's source is a human donor with active COVID-19. The donor label of this sample is uncertain. Here the CDR3 DNA reads TGTGCCAGCAGGACAATCAGTGGAGGCACTGAAGCTTTCTTT. Encoded protein: CASRTISGGTEAFF.